This is a list of T cell receptor beta chains from one sample in a study of blood T cell repertoires in COVID-19. Method: immunoSEQ multiplex PCR; TCRdb's copy keeps in-frame clones and lacks some. Here the sample spans tens of thousands of clones, approximately 85% being singletons. The sample taken for sequencing was peripheral blood. Receptor source: a human donor in a cohort sampled during active COVID-19. Both conserved end residues are part of each CDR3. The order of the fields is V gene, clone size, J gene, D gene, CDR3 protein, CDR3 DNA. A D gene is named only where the DNA matches it firmly. Size values are once, few and many counts, or a class for expanded clones, and some rows have none.

V gene: TRBV11-3
clone size: -
J gene: TRBJ2-5
D gene: -
CDR3 protein: CASSSTGYQETQYF
CDR3 DNA: TGTGCCAGCAGCAGCACAGGGTACCAAGAGACCCAGTACTTC

V gene: TRBV10-3
clone size: -
J gene: TRBJ2-5
D gene: TRBD2
CDR3 protein: CAISSLAGETQYF
CDR3 DNA: TGTGCCATCAGTTCTCTAGCGGGAGAGACCCAGTACTTC

V gene: TRBV7-6
clone size: -
J gene: TRBJ2-1
D gene: TRBD2
CDR3 protein: CASSPVTSGSYNEQFF
CDR3 DNA: TGTGCCAGCAGCCCAGTGACTAGCGGCTCCTACAATGAGCAGTTCTTC

V gene: TRBV2
clone size: -
J gene: TRBJ2-2
D gene: TRBD2
CDR3 protein: CATGGTSGRNTGELFF
CDR3 DNA: TGTGCCACTGGGGGAACTAGCGGGAGGAACACCGGGGAGCTGTTTTTT

V gene: TRBV9
clone size: -
J gene: TRBJ2-1
D gene: -
CDR3 protein: CASSAGAFRGDEQFF
CDR3 DNA: TGTGCCAGCAGCGCGGGAGCTTTCAGGGGGGATGAGCAGTTCTTC

V gene: TRBV7-2
clone size: -
J gene: TRBJ2-7
D gene: TRBD2
CDR3 protein: CASSHGRTSGAYEQYF
CDR3 DNA: TGTGCCAGCAGCCACGGTCGGACTAGCGGGGCCTACGAGCAGTACTTC

V gene: TRBV4-3
clone size: once
J gene: TRBJ2-3
D gene: -
CDR3 protein: CASSDSLVSTDTQYF
CDR3 DNA: TGCGCCAGCAGCGATAGTCTAGTCAGCACAGATACGCAGTATTTT

V gene: TRBV2
clone size: -
J gene: TRBJ2-7
D gene: -
CDR3 protein: CASSNRVGSEQYF
CDR3 DNA: TGTGCCAGCAGTAACAGGGTAGGGTCCGAGCAGTACTTC

V gene: TRBV6-5
clone size: -
J gene: TRBJ2-7
D gene: -
CDR3 protein: CASSSIWAGTRYEQYF
CDR3 DNA: TGTGCCAGCAGTTCCATCTGGGCGGGTACTCGCTACGAGCAGTACTTC

V gene: TRBV5-1
clone size: -
J gene: TRBJ2-1
D gene: -
CDR3 protein: CASSLSLGQGLSSSYNEQFF
CDR3 DNA: TGCGCCAGCAGCTTGAGTTTGGGACAAGGGCTTTCTAGCTCCTACAATGAGCAGTTCTTC

V gene: TRBV29-1
clone size: -
J gene: TRBJ2-5
D gene: TRBD1
CDR3 protein: CSAATGGGETQYF
CDR3 DNA: TGCAGCGCCGCCACAGGGGGCGGCGAGACCCAGTACTTC

V gene: TRBV2
clone size: -
J gene: TRBJ2-7
D gene: TRBD1
CDR3 protein: CASSDQGAGYEQYF
CDR3 DNA: TGTGCCAGCAGTGATCAGGGGGCGGGGTACGAGCAGTACTTC

V gene: TRBV25-1
clone size: -
J gene: TRBJ2-7
D gene: TRBD1
CDR3 protein: CASRPTGGLFYEQYF
CDR3 DNA: TGTGCCAGCAGACCGACAGGGGGCCTTTTCTACGAGCAGTACTTC

V gene: TRBV6-5
clone size: -
J gene: TRBJ2-7
D gene: TRBD1
CDR3 protein: CASCRDRSYEQYF
CDR3 DNA: TGTGCCAGCTGTCGGGACAGGTCCTACGAGCAGTACTTC

V gene: TRBV4-1
clone size: -
J gene: TRBJ2-1
D gene: TRBD1
CDR3 protein: CASSLRTGGTYNEQFF
CDR3 DNA: TGCGCCAGCAGCCTCCGGACAGGGGGAACCTACAATGAGCAGTTCTTC

V gene: TRBV7-2
clone size: -
J gene: TRBJ1-1
D gene: -
CDR3 protein: CASSLAQATEAFF
CDR3 DNA: TGTGCCAGCAGCTTAGCGCAGGCTACTGAAGCTTTCTTT

V gene: TRBV5-1
clone size: -
J gene: TRBJ2-1
D gene: TRBD2
CDR3 protein: CASSLVTSGSNEQFF
CDR3 DNA: TGCGCCAGCAGCTTGGTGACTAGCGGGAGCAATGAGCAGTTCTTC

V gene: TRBV6-2/TRBV6-3
clone size: -
J gene: TRBJ2-1
D gene: -
CDR3 protein: CASSYGRNLIYNEQFF
CDR3 DNA: TGTGCCAGCAGTTACGGGCGTAACCTTATATACAATGAGCAGTTCTTC

V gene: TRBV15
clone size: -
J gene: TRBJ1-5
D gene: TRBD1
CDR3 protein: CATSRGGTGTFDQPQHF
CDR3 DNA: TGTGCCACCAGCAGAGGAGGGACAGGGACATTTGATCAGCCCCAGCATTTT

V gene: TRBV14
clone size: -
J gene: TRBJ2-1
D gene: -
CDR3 protein: CASSQEGGEQFF
CDR3 DNA: TGTGCCAGCAGCCAAGAAGGAGGTGAGCAGTTCTTC

V gene: TRBV5-4
clone size: -
J gene: TRBJ1-2
D gene: TRBD1
CDR3 protein: CASRRATGFDYGYTF
CDR3 DNA: TGTGCCAGCAGGAGGGCGACAGGGTTTGACTATGGCTACACCTTC

V gene: TRBV6-5
clone size: -
J gene: TRBJ1-1
D gene: -
CDR3 protein: CASSYGGGRNTEAFF
CDR3 DNA: TGTGCCAGCAGTTACGGGGGGGGGCGAAACACTGAAGCTTTCTTT

V gene: TRBV24-1
clone size: -
J gene: TRBJ2-7
D gene: TRBD2
CDR3 protein: CATRTSRTHPSLYYEQYF
CDR3 DNA: TGTGCCACCCGGACTAGCCGGACCCACCCTTCCCTCTACTACGAGCAGTACTTC

V gene: TRBV5-1
clone size: -
J gene: TRBJ1-2
D gene: TRBD1
CDR3 protein: CASSLFSTGEAGYTF
CDR3 DNA: TGCGCCAGCAGCTTGTTCTCTACAGGGGAAGCTGGCTACACCTTC

V gene: TRBV4-1
clone size: few
J gene: TRBJ2-2
D gene: TRBD1
CDR3 protein: CASSQLTGVTGELFF
CDR3 DNA: TGCGCCAGCAGCCAACTGACAGGGGTAACCGGGGAGCTGTTTTTT

V gene: TRBV5-1
clone size: -
J gene: TRBJ1-1
D gene: -
CDR3 protein: CASSFGNTEAFF
CDR3 DNA: TGCGCCAGCAGCTTCGGGAACACTGAAGCTTTCTTT

V gene: TRBV19
clone size: once
J gene: TRBJ2-7
D gene: TRBD1
CDR3 protein: CASSIRGQGAYEQYF
CDR3 DNA: TGTGCCAGTAGTATTCGGGGACAGGGGGCCTACGAGCAGTACTTC

V gene: TRBV5-4
clone size: -
J gene: TRBJ2-2
D gene: -
CDR3 protein: CASSLDGDNTGELFF
CDR3 DNA: TGTGCCAGCAGCTTGGACGGAGATAACACCGGGGAGCTGTTTTTT

V gene: TRBV11-3
clone size: -
J gene: TRBJ2-3
D gene: -
CDR3 protein: CASSFGSGSWDTQYF
CDR3 DNA: TGTGCCAGCAGCTTTGGCAGCGGTAGTTGGGATACGCAGTATTTT

V gene: TRBV7-6
clone size: -
J gene: TRBJ1-4
D gene: -
CDR3 protein: CASSLEPATNEKLFF
CDR3 DNA: TGTGCCAGCAGCTTAGAGCCTGCAACTAATGAAAAACTGTTTTTT

V gene: TRBV7-3
clone size: -
J gene: TRBJ2-5
D gene: -
CDR3 protein: CASSLTGARGETQYF
CDR3 DNA: TGTGCCAGCAGCTTAACGGGGGCTAGAGGAGAGACCCAGTACTTC

V gene: TRBV3-1/TRBV3-2
clone size: -
J gene: TRBJ2-3
D gene: -
CDR3 protein: CASSQDSWVPTRSTSTDTQYF
CDR3 DNA: TGTGCCAGCAGCCAAGACAGTTGGGTACCCACGAGGTCGACTAGCACAGATACGCAGTATTTT

V gene: TRBV27
clone size: -
J gene: TRBJ2-7
D gene: -
CDR3 protein: CASSPQGGEKGGQYF
CDR3 DNA: TGTGCCAGCAGTCCCCAGGGGGGAGAGAAAGGGGGGCAGTACTTC

V gene: TRBV30
clone size: -
J gene: TRBJ1-6
D gene: TRBD1
CDR3 protein: CACRGGSSPLHF
CDR3 DNA: TGTGCCTGCAGAGGGGGCAGTTCACCCCTCCACTTT

V gene: TRBV25-1
clone size: -
J gene: TRBJ2-1
D gene: TRBD2
CDR3 protein: CASTPGTSGRRQFF
CDR3 DNA: TGTGCCAGCACTCCCGGGACTAGCGGGAGACGGCAGTTCTTC

V gene: TRBV4-3
clone size: -
J gene: TRBJ2-6
D gene: -
CDR3 protein: CASSQDDGADRSSGANVLTF
CDR3 DNA: TGCGCCAGCAGCCAAGATGATGGGGCTGACCGAAGCTCTGGGGCCAACGTCCTGACTTTC

V gene: TRBV27
clone size: -
J gene: TRBJ2-7
D gene: TRBD1
CDR3 protein: CASSPRQGATVDEQYF
CDR3 DNA: TGTGCCAGCAGTCCCCGACAGGGGGCGACGGTTGACGAGCAGTACTTC

V gene: TRBV27
clone size: -
J gene: TRBJ2-2
D gene: -
CDR3 protein: CASSLAASSAGELFF
CDR3 DNA: TGTGCCAGCAGTTTAGCGGCTAGCAGCGCCGGGGAGCTGTTTTTT

V gene: TRBV30
clone size: -
J gene: TRBJ2-3
D gene: -
CDR3 protein: CASSRNGRGDTQYF
CDR3 DNA: TGTGCCTCCTCGCGTAACGGGAGAGGGGATACGCAGTATTTT

V gene: TRBV6-6
clone size: -
J gene: TRBJ2-7
D gene: TRBD2
CDR3 protein: CASSREAYYEQYF
CDR3 DNA: TGTGCCAGCAGTCGGGAGGCTTACTACGAGCAGTACTTC

V gene: TRBV24-1
clone size: -
J gene: TRBJ2-2
D gene: TRBD2
CDR3 protein: CATSGTSSNTGELFF
CDR3 DNA: TGTGCCACTTCCGGGACTAGCTCAAACACCGGGGAGCTGTTTTTT

V gene: TRBV10-3
clone size: -
J gene: TRBJ1-5
D gene: TRBD1
CDR3 protein: CASHAGTGNQPQHF
CDR3 DNA: TGTGCCAGCCACGCCGGGACAGGGAATCAGCCCCAGCATTTT

V gene: TRBV7-2
clone size: -
J gene: TRBJ2-3
D gene: -
CDR3 protein: CASSLAAGLVTDTQYF
CDR3 DNA: TGTGCCAGCAGCTTAGCGGCTGGACTTGTCACAGATACGCAGTATTTT

V gene: TRBV9
clone size: -
J gene: TRBJ2-1
D gene: TRBD2
CDR3 protein: CASSVETSRTYNEQFF
CDR3 DNA: TGTGCCAGCAGCGTAGAGACTAGCCGTACCTACAATGAGCAGTTCTTC

V gene: TRBV10-2
clone size: many
J gene: TRBJ1-5
D gene: -
CDR3 protein: CASSESRGGQPQHF
CDR3 DNA: TGCGCCAGCAGTGAGTCTAGGGGGGGCCAGCCCCAGCATTTT

V gene: TRBV2
clone size: few
J gene: TRBJ2-5
D gene: -
CDR3 protein: CASTEVRGQETQYF
CDR3 DNA: TGTGCCAGCACCGAGGTTCGTGGGCAAGAGACCCAGTACTTC

V gene: TRBV7-2
clone size: -
J gene: TRBJ1-4
D gene: -
CDR3 protein: CASSSTGLGEKLFF
CDR3 DNA: TGTGCCAGCAGTTCCACAGGGTTGGGTGAAAAACTGTTTTTT

V gene: TRBV6-5
clone size: -
J gene: TRBJ2-7
D gene: TRBD1
CDR3 protein: CASRDPGGSYEQYF
CDR3 DNA: TGTGCCAGCAGGGATCCAGGGGGCTCCTACGAGCAGTACTTC

V gene: TRBV6-4
clone size: -
J gene: TRBJ2-3
D gene: TRBD2
CDR3 protein: CASSASGRTDTQYF
CDR3 DNA: TGTGCCAGCAGCGCTAGCGGGAGGACAGATACGCAGTATTTT

V gene: TRBV6-4
clone size: medium-sized
J gene: TRBJ2-3
D gene: -
CDR3 protein: CASRRDASSTDTQYF
CDR3 DNA: TGTGCCAGCAGGCGAGATGCTAGCTCCACAGATACGCAGTATTTT

V gene: TRBV7-6
clone size: -
J gene: TRBJ1-3
D gene: TRBD1
CDR3 protein: CASSSRQGAKGNTIYF
CDR3 DNA: TGTGCCAGCAGCTCGAGACAGGGGGCGAAAGGAAACACCATATATTTT

V gene: TRBV28
clone size: -
J gene: TRBJ2-7
D gene: -
CDR3 protein: CASGTGGENEQYF
CDR3 DNA: TGTGCCAGCGGAACAGGGGGGGAAAACGAGCAGTACTTC

V gene: TRBV7-8
clone size: -
J gene: TRBJ2-1
D gene: TRBD2
CDR3 protein: CASTTSRGRANRNEQFF
CDR3 DNA: TGTGCCAGCACCACTTCCCGCGGGAGGGCCAATCGCAATGAGCAGTTCTTC

V gene: TRBV24-1
clone size: -
J gene: TRBJ1-1
D gene: -
CDR3 protein: CATSDLGRGTEAFF
CDR3 DNA: TGTGCCACCAGTGATTTAGGCAGGGGCACTGAAGCTTTCTTT

V gene: TRBV3-1/TRBV3-2
clone size: -
J gene: TRBJ1-2
D gene: -
CDR3 protein: CASSHRGLYGYTF
CDR3 DNA: TGTGCCAGCAGCCACCGAGGGCTATATGGCTACACCTTC

V gene: TRBV29-1
clone size: -
J gene: TRBJ2-2
D gene: TRBD2
CDR3 protein: CSVLGQAGRSYTGELFF
CDR3 DNA: TGCAGCGTGTTAGGTCAAGCGGGGAGATCATACACCGGGGAGCTGTTTTTT

V gene: TRBV18
clone size: few
J gene: TRBJ2-7
D gene: TRBD2
CDR3 protein: CASSFGTSGEQYF
CDR3 DNA: TGTGCCAGCTCCTTTGGGACTAGCGGTGAGCAGTACTTC